These 5 T cell receptor beta chains originate from one sample sequenced in a study of T cells in Graves' hyperthyroidism and ophthalmopathy. Researchers took RNA transcripts and amplified the TCR beta CDR3 regions from them. The HTBI set primed first-round TCR CDR3 RT-PCR. Using its own MiXCR run on the multiplex PCR reads, TCRdb lists one record per CDR3 protein. The sample lists 300,000 to 450,000 distinct CDR3 sequences; around 25% were seen once. The sequenced material came from blood. The origin of the receptors is a man in his fifties or sixties with Graves' hyperthyroidism.

This sequence joins TRBV11-3 and TRBJ2-2; TRBD2 might be the D (6 bases). The germline V gene encodes CDR1 SGHNT and CDR2 YENEEA. The CDR3 sequence is 15 residues long. V lost 4 bases and J 4 bases, leaving 13 bases between the germline ends. CDR3 nucleotide sequence: TGTGCCAGCAGCTCGGGACTTACTTTCACCGGGGAGCTGTTTTTT. Encoded protein: CASSSGLTFTGELFF.

V is TRBV6-2 or TRBV6-3 and J is TRBJ1-5, with no clear D. V shed 2 bases and J shed 5 bases, with 7 bases lying between them. This CDR3 contains 13 residues. Germline lookup yields CDR1 MNHEY and CDR2 SVGEGT. The CDR3 DNA reads TGTGCCAGCAGTTACGTTGGGGATCAGCCCCAGCATTTT. Its protein is CASSYVGDQPQHF.

The V and J genes are TRBV12-3 or TRBV12-4 and TRBJ1-1; 8 bases align to TRBD1. The CDR3 contains 14 residues. Trimming cost V 5 bases and J 5 bases; bases outside gene matches: 7. DNA for the CDR3: TGTGCCAGCAGTGGGACAGGCTACAGGACTGAAGCTTTCTTT. Protein: CASSGTGYRTEAFF.

This clonotype was picked up a small number of times. The chain is built from TRBV9 and TRBJ2-5; D perhaps matches TRBD1 (6 bases). The germline V gene has CDR1 SGDLS and CDR2 YYNGEE. CDR3 length: 16 residues. V lost 3 bases, J lost 5 bases, and 20 bases lay in between. The CDR3 region has the DNA TGTGCCAGCAGCGCTCAGGACAGTCCCTCTGGGGAGACCCAGTACTTC. Translating gives CASSAQDSPSGETQYF.

Notes on this clonotype: This may stem from a read error, because a much larger clone lies one nucleotide away. V gene TRBV7-8 combines with J gene TRBJ2-7; 8 bases line up with TRBD1. This CDR3 contains 15 residues. CDR1 SGHVS and CDR2 FQNEAQ come from the germline V gene. This CDR3 is CASSQTGANSYEQCF. DNA for the CDR3: TGTGCCAGCAGCCAGACAGGGGCCAACTCCTACGAGCAGTGCTTC.